This TCR beta chain was observed in a study of blood T cell repertoires in COVID-19. In the study overall: The United States, Italy and Spain provided the acute and convalescent COVID-19 samples.

The germline V gene has CDR1 SGHDN and CDR2 FVKESK. The CDR3 is 15 residues long. Trimming removed 3 bases from V and 2 bases from J; junction bases left unmatched: 7. Authors' data handling: From reference gene primer amplification, estimates of nucleated cell counts were derived. Repertoires were generated with immunoSEQ multiplex PCR, while TCRdb's copy carries only in-frame clones and drops some. Clone size and V and J calls were adopted from that table, with D and trimming inferred from the DNA. The sample holds around 56,000 clones; roughly 79% are singletons and the top ten take roughly 28%. This clone appeared a few times.

The receptor was isolated from a woman at least 80 years old with active or convalescent COVID-19. Sequencing was carried out using peripheral blood. The chain employs TRBV14 and TRBJ2-7, with 7 bases aligning to TRBD1. The CDR3 reads CASSQPGTVPYEQYF. CDR3 nucleotides: TGTGCCAGCAGCCAGCCGGGGACAGTTCCCTACGAGCAGTACTTC.